This record concerns one TCR beta chain sequence. The antigen is unknown. Assay: immunoSEQ multiplex PCR; the TCRdb copy retains only in-frame clones and omits some. The repertoire holds some 22,000 clones, with 77% as singletons. These data originate in a study of vaccination effects on CD4 cells after COVID-19. Study-wide results and caveats: Clonal contraction was marked in infection- and vaccine-induced clones late after vaccination. Limitations: small convalescent group and missing early post-infection timepoints.

This CDR3 has 12 amino acids. Germline assignment: CDR1 MDHEN and CDR2 SYDVKM. The V end was cut by 5 bases, the J end by 4 bases, with 8 bases between. Using viral peptide pools, the ViraFEST assay grew out antigen-specific CD4+ T cells prior to sequencing. Researchers isolated CD4+ T cells once about 11 days of culture had elapsed. Subjects were given two BNT162b2 or mRNA-1273 vaccine doses. Each vaccine recipient was nucleocapsid antibody negative and had no prior SARS-CoV-2 infection. PBMC were cultured at roughly 2 million per well with about 9 IU/ml IL-2 and about 9.2 ug/ml peptides. The chain has TRBV28 and TRBJ1-1, with TRBD1 as a possible D gene (6 bases). The sequence came from a human donor who received a COVID-19 vaccine. The material sequenced was CD4+ T cells from PBMCs cultured with HCoV-NL63 spike peptides, taken after COVID-19 vaccination. The CDR3 here is CASSVRGTEAFF. The CDR3 region has the DNA TGTGCCAGCAGTGTCAGGGGCACTGAAGCTTTCTTT.